Sample share makes the clone carrying this T cell receptor (gamma chain) medium-sized. TCRdb reprocessed the multiplex PCR reads using CATT. The table records about 4,100 gamma-chain clones, roughly 7% of them present only once. The data belong to a study of gamma delta lymphoproliferative disorders and STAT genes. Losses at the gene ends were 1 base for V and 5 bases for J; bases not matched to a gene: 13. This CDR3 contains 17 residues. Germline CDR1 reads VENAVY; CDR2 reads YDSYNSRV. PBMCs from patients and controls supplied the genomic DNA for sequencing. Material for sequencing was blood. This chain uses TRGV8 with TRGJP2. As TCRdb names no J gene, one was assigned here on the basis of a DNA match to germline. This TCR was sampled from a human donor in good health. This CDR3 reads CATWDSLGIESDWIKTF. As DNA, the CDR3 is TGTGCCACCTGGGATAGTTTGGGGATTGAGAGTGATTGGATCAAGACGTTT.